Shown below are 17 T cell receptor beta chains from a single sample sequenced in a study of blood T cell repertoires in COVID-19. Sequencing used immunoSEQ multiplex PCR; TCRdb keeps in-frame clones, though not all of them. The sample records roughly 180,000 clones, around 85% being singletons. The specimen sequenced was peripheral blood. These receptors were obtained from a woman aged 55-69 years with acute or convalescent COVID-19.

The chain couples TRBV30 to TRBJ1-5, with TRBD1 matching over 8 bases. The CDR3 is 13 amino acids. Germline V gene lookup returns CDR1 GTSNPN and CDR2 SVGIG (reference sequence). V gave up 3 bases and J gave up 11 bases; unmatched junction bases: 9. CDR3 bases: TGTGCCTGGAGCTCGACAGGGGCTTGGGCCCAGCATTTT. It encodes CAWSSTGAWAQHF.

The CDR3 loop reads CATSGSSYNEQFF. The CDR3 DNA follows: TGTGCCACCAGTGGGAGCTCCTACAATGAGCAGTTCTTC. This chain uses TRBV24-1 with TRBJ2-1; D is uncertain. This CDR3 has 13 amino acids. The V end was cut by 5 bases, the J end by 0 bases, with 4 bases between. The germline V gene has CDR1 KGHDR and CDR2 SFDVKD.

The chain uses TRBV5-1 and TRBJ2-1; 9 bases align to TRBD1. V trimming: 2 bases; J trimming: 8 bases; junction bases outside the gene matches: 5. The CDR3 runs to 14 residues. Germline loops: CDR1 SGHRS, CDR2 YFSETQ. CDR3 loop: CASSLRQGVYEQFF. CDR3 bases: TGCGCCAGCAGCTTAAGACAGGGGGTCTATGAGCAGTTCTTC.

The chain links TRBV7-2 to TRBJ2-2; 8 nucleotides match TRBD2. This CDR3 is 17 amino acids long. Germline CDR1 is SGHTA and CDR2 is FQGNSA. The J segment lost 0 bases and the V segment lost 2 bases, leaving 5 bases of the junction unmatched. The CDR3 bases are TGTGCCAGCAGCTTACACGGACTAGCTGCGAACACCGGGGAGCTGTTTTTT. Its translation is CASSLHGLAANTGELFF.

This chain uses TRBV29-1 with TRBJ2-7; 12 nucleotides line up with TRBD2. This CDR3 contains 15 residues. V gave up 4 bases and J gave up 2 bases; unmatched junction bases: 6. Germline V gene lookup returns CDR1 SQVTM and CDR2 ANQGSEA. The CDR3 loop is CSVALAGGLPYEQYF. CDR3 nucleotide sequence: TGCAGCGTTGCGCTAGCGGGAGGGTTGCCCTACGAGCAGTACTTC.

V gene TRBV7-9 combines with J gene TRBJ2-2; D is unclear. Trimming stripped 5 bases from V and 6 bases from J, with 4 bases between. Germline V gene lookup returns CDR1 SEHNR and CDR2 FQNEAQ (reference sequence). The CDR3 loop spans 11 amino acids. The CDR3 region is CASSLSGELFF. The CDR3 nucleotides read TGTGCCAGCAGCCTTTCCGGGGAGCTGTTTTTT.

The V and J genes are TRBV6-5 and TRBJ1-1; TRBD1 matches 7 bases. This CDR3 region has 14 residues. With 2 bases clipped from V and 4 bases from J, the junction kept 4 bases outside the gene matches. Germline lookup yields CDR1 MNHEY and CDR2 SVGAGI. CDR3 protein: CASSYAQGLTEAFF. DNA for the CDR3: TGTGCCAGCAGTTACGCACAGGGGCTCACTGAAGCTTTCTTT.

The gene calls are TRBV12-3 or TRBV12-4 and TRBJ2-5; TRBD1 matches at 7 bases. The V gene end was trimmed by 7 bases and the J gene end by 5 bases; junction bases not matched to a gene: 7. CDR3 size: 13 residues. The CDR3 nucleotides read TGTGCCAGCACCCTGGGACAGTTGGAGACCCAGTACTTC. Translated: CASTLGQLETQYF.

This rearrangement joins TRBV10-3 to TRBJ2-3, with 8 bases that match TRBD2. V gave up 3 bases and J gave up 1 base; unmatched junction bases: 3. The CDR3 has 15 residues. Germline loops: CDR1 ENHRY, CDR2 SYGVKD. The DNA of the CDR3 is TGTGCCATCAGTGATGGGCGGGAGGGCACAGATACGCAGTATTTT. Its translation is CAISDGREGTDTQYF.

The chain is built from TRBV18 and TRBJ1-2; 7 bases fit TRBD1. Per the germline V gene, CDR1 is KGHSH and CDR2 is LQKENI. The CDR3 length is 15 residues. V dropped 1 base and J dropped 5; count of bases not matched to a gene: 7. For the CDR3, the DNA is TGTGCCAGCTCACCACAAGGGACAGAGGAATATGGCTACACCTTC. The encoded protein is CASSPQGTEEYGYTF.

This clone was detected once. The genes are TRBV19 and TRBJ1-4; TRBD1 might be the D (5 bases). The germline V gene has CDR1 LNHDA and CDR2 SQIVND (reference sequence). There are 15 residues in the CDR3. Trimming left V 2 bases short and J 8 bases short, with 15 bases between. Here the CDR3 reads CASSIYATGIEKLFF. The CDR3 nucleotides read TGTGCCAGTAGTATATACGCAACAGGAATCGAAAAACTGTTTTTT.

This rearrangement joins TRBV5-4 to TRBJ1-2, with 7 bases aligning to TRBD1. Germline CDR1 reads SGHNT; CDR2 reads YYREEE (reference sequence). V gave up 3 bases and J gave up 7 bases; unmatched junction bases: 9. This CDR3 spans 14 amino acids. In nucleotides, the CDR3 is TGTGCCAGCAGCTCAACAGGGGACCCTCTTGGCTACACCTTC. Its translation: CASSSTGDPLGYTF.

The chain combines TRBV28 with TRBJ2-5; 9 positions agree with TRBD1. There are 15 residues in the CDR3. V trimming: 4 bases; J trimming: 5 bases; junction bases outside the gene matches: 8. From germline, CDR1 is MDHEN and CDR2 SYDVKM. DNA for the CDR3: TGTGCCAGCAGTTCTCCGGGACAGGGAACGGAGACCCAGTACTTC. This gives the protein CASSSPGQGTETQYF.

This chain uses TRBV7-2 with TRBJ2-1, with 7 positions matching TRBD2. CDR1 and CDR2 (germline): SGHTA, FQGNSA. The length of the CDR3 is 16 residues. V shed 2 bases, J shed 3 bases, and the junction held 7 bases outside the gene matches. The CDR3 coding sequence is TGTGCCAGCAGCTTAAGTGCGGGAGCTGTCTACAATGAGCAGTTCTTC. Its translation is CASSLSAGAVYNEQFF.

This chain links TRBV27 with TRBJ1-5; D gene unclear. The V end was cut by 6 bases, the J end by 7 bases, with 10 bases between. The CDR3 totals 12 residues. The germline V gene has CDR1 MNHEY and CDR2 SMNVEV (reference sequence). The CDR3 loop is CASSPRGQPQHF. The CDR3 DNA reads TGTGCCAGCAGCCCTCGAGGGCAGCCCCAGCATTTT.

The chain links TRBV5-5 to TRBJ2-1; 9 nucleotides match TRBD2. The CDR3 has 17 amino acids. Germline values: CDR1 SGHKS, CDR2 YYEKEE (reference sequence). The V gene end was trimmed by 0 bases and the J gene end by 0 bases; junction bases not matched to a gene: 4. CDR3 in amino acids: CASSLDFSGSSYNEQFF. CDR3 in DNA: TGTGCCAGCAGCTTGGACTTTAGCGGGAGCTCCTACAATGAGCAGTTCTTC.

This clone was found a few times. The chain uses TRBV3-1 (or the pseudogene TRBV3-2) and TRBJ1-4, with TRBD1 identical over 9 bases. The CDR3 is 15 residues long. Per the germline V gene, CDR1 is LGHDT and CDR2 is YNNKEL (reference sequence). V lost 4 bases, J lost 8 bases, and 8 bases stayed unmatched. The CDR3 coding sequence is TGTGCCAGCAGCCTACCGGGACAGGGCGGAGAAAAACTGTTTTTT. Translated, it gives CASSLPGQGGEKLFF.